This is a list of T cell receptor beta chains from one sample in a study of blood T cell repertoires in COVID-19. Measured with immunoSEQ multiplex PCR; TCRdb has only the in-frame clones, and not every one. The sample holds about 120,000 clones; 90% are singletons and the top ten take 3.5% to 4%. The sample taken for sequencing was peripheral blood. These receptors all come from a woman aged 60 to 75 with COVID-19, enrolled during active disease. The CDR3 runs from the conserved cysteine through the conserved F or W.

j_gene: TRBJ1-1; v_gene: TRBV5-8; CDR3aa: CASSLGLRMNTEAFF
j_gene: TRBJ2-2; v_gene: TRBV9; CDR3aa: CASKKHLDTGELFF
j_gene: TRBJ1-1; v_gene: TRBV5-1; CDR3aa: CASSLEGQGNTEAFF
j_gene: TRBJ2-3; v_gene: TRBV7-3; CDR3aa: CASSFLAGGLRSTDTQYF
j_gene: TRBJ2-7; v_gene: TRBV9; CDR3aa: CASSVNPSGYEQYF
j_gene: TRBJ2-7; v_gene: TRBV30; CDR3aa: CAWSAGFSHEQYF
j_gene: TRBJ1-4; v_gene: TRBV7-9; CDR3aa: CASSFWRDEKLFF
j_gene: TRBJ2-3; v_gene: TRBV15; CDR3aa: CATSRRSGAGSDTQYF
j_gene: TRBJ2-1; v_gene: TRBV7-9; CDR3aa: CASSLRQGPYNEQFF
j_gene: TRBJ1-3; v_gene: TRBV9; CDR3aa: CASSVATGSSGNTIYF
j_gene: TRBJ2-5; v_gene: TRBV5-1; CDR3aa: CASSTTGVETQYF
j_gene: TRBJ2-1; v_gene: TRBV7-9; CDR3aa: CASSLGAGSYNEQFF
j_gene: TRBJ1-1; v_gene: TRBV5-4; CDR3aa: CASRVQGQMNTEAFF
j_gene: TRBJ2-7; v_gene: TRBV27; CDR3aa: CASSFGTPKREQYF
j_gene: TRBJ1-2; v_gene: TRBV7-3; CDR3aa: CASSPGGGRGSGYTF
j_gene: TRBJ1-2; v_gene: TRBV6-2/TRBV6-3; CDR3aa: CASSTTGENYGYTF
j_gene: TRBJ1-5; v_gene: TRBV7-2; CDR3aa: CASSLTGKYNQPQHF
j_gene: TRBJ2-2; v_gene: TRBV11-3; CDR3aa: CASSPGTPNTGELFF
j_gene: TRBJ1-5; v_gene: TRBV19; CDR3aa: CASSIVPSSAQPQHF